This TCR beta chain was obtained from a study of response to subunit inactivated influenza vaccine. General study findings and limits: Researchers suggested that each seasonal influenza vaccination recruits few new T cells.

One entry per CDR3 protein, called by TCRdb with MiXCR from the RT-PCR reads. The table includes some 520,000 distinct CDR3 sequences, approximately 17% detected once. CDR3 length equals 10 residues. Germline CDR1 and CDR2: SQVTM and ANQGSEA. As to this clonotype: What it binds is not known. An end of the junction differs from the germline gene, which may be a read error.

Sequenced here: CD4+ T cells sorted from PBMCs, sampled around 25 months after vaccination. The V and J genes are TRBV29-1 and TRBJ1-1; D is uncertain. This clonotype was sampled from a man between 50 and 75 years old who received an inactivated influenza vaccine. CDR3 sequence reads: CRVEQVRPFF. The CDR3 nucleotides read TGCAGAGTTGAGCAGGTTCGCCCTTTCTTT.